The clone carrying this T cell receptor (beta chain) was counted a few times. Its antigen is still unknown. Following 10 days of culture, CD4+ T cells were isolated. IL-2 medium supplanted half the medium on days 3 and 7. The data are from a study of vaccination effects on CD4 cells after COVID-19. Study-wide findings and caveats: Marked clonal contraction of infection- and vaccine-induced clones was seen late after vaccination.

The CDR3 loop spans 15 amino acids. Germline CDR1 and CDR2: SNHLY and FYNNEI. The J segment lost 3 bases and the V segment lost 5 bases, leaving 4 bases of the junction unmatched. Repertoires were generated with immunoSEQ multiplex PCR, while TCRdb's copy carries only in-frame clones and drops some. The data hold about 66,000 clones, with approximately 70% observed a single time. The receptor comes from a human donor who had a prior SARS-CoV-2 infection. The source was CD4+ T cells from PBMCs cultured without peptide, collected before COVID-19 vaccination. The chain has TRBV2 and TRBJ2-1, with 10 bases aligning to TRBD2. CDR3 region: CASSPASGSYNEQFF. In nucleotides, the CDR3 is TGTGCCAGCAGTCCTGCTAGCGGGAGCTACAATGAGCAGTTCTTC.